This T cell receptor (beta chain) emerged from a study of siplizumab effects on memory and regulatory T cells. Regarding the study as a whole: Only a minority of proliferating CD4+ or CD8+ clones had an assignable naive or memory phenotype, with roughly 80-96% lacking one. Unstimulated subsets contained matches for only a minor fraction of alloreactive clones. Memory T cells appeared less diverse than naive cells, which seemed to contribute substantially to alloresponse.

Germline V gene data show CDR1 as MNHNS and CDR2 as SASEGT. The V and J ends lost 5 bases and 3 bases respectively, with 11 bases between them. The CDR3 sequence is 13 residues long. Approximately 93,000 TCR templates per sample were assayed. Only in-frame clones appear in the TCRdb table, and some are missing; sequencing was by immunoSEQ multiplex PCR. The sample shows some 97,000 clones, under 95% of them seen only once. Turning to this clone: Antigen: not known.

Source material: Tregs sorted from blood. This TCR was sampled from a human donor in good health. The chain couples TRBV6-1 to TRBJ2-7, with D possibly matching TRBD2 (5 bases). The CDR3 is CASSTGSLYEQYF. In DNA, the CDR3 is TGTGCCAGCAGTACGGGGTCCCTCTACGAGCAGTACTTC.